One and the same sample provided the 29 T cell receptor beta chains below, sequenced in a study of blood T cell repertoires in COVID-19. The assay was immunoSEQ multiplex PCR, and TCRdb's table has in-frame clones only and misses some. Among fewer than 350,000 clones listed, approximately 90% were seen once. Sample: PBMCs or T cells enriched from blood (not recorded which). These receptors were obtained from a woman between 40 and 55 years old with acute COVID-19.

This clone has a single count. This chain uses TRBV7-2 with TRBJ2-7; 8 positions match TRBD2. J gave up 4 bases and V 3 bases, and 8 bases lay outside the gene matches. Germline-derived CDR1 and CDR2 are SGHTA and FQGNSA. The CDR3 loop spans 15 amino acids. This CDR3 reads CASSFSAGARYEQYF. The CDR3 coding sequence is TGTGCCAGCAGCTTCTCAGCGGGGGCGAGGTACGAGCAGTACTTC.

This clone is a singleton in its sample. The rearrangement joins TRBV5-4 to TRBJ2-3; tentative D call: TRBD2 (5 bases). Germline-derived CDR1 and CDR2 are SGHNT and YYREEE (reference sequence). Trimming left V 4 bases short and J 0 bases short, with 9 bases between. This CDR3 has 14 amino acids. CDR3 protein: CASSGEPSTDTQYF. CDR3 nucleotides: TGTGCCAGCAGCGGGGAGCCCAGCACAGATACGCAGTATTTT. Combining the CDR3 with reference TRBV5-4 and TRBJ2-3 gives the whole variable domain ETGVTQSPTHLIKTRGQQVTLRCSSQSGHNTVSWYQQALGQGPQFIFQYYREEENGRGNFPPRFSGLQFPNYSSELNVNALELDDSALYLCASSGEPSTDTQYFGPGTRLTVL.

This chain connects TRBV5-1 to TRBJ1-5; 8 positions match TRBD1. V lost 3 bases, J lost 6 bases, and 8 bases stayed unmatched. The CDR3 covers 15 residues. Germline CDR1 reads SGHRS; CDR2 reads YFSETQ. CDR3 sequence (DNA): TGCGCCAGCAGCTCGGGGACAGGTGGGAGTCAGCCCCAGCATTTT. It codes for CASSSGTGGSQPQHF. Variable domain in full (rest from reference TRBV5-1 and TRBJ1-5): KAGVTQTPRYLIKTRGQQVTLSCSPISGHRSVSWYQQTPGQGLQFLFEYFSETQRNKGNFPGRFSGRQFSNSRSEMNVSTLELGDSALYLCASSSGTGGSQPQHFGDGTRLSIL.

The chain combines TRBV19 with TRBJ2-7; 8 positions agree with TRBD1. Trimming at V came to 4 bases and at J to 4 bases, leaving 9 bases not matched to a gene. The CDR3 has 15 amino acids. Per germline, CDR1 LNHDA and CDR2 SQIVND (reference sequence). Written as DNA, the CDR3 is TGTGCCAGTAGTAGCCGGGACAGGCCTAGTTACGAGCAGTACTTC. This sequence encodes CASSSRDRPSYEQYF. Supplemented by reference TRBV19 and TRBJ2-7, the full variable domain reads DGGITQSPKYLFRKEGQNVTLSCEQNLNHDAMYWYRQDPGQGLRLIYYSQIVNDFQKGDIAEGYSVSREKKESFPLTVTSAQKNPTAFYLCASSSRDRPSYEQYFGPGTRLTVT.

This clone was counted a few times. The V gene is TRBV28, the J gene TRBJ1-5; 9 nucleotides line up with TRBD1. Losses at the gene ends were 6 bases for V and 1 base for J; bases not matched to a gene: 4. The CDR3 consists of 15 residues. Per germline, CDR1 MDHEN and CDR2 SYDVKM. CDR3 nucleotides: TGTGCCAGCAGGTCGGGACAGGGCAGCAATCAGCCCCAGCATTTT. This translates into CASRSGQGSNQPQHF.

This clone was seen a single time. The gene calls are TRBV2 and TRBJ2-7; a possible D gene is TRBD1 (6 bases). Trimming took 8 bases from V and 2 from J, leaving 10 bases between them. The CDR3 extends over 12 amino acids. The germline gives CDR1 SNHLY, CDR2 FYNNEI. CDR3 sequence: CASQHRAYEQYF. The DNA for the CDR3 is TGTGCCAGCCAACACAGGGCCTACGAGCAGTACTTC.

CDR3 nucleotide sequence: TGTGCCAGTAGTATACTACAGGTCCCGTATCCCCAGCATTTT. Encoded protein: CASSILQVPYPQHF. The chain links TRBV19 to TRBJ1-5; maybe TRBD1 (5 bases). Germline assignment: CDR1 LNHDA and CDR2 SQIVND (reference sequence). Trimming cost V 2 bases and J 10 bases, with 15 bases left between them. The CDR3 totals 14 residues.

The table lists this clone with a few counts. The rearrangement links TRBV11-3 to TRBJ1-4; 8 positions match TRBD1. The CDR3 covers 16 residues. Germline V gene lookup returns CDR1 SGHNT and CDR2 YENEEA. V was clipped by 4 bases and J by 5 bases; unmatched bases: 9. The CDR3 sequence: CASSSRRTGSNEKLFF. The CDR3 DNA sequence: TGTGCCAGCAGCTCTAGGCGGACAGGGTCGAATGAAAAACTGTTTTTT.

The rearrangement joins TRBV14 to TRBJ2-2, with D perhaps TRBD1 (7 bases). CDR3 length: 15 residues. The ends were cut back, 4 bases at V and 3 bases at J, with 12 bases in the middle. Germline values: CDR1 SGHDN, CDR2 FVKESK. This CDR3 is CASSRGTAYTGELFF. CDR3 DNA sequence: TGTGCCAGCAGCCGCGGGACAGCGTACACCGGGGAGCTGTTTTTT.

This chain joins TRBV6-5 and TRBJ1-4; D is possibly TRBD1 (6 bases). The CDR3 is 15 amino acids. V dropped 5 bases and J dropped 8 bases, with 18 bases sitting between them. Germline-derived CDR1 and CDR2 are MNHEY and SVGAGI. The CDR3 DNA sequence: TGTGCCAGCAGTCTCCGTGGCAGGGGAGGGGAAAAACTGTTTTTT. As protein: CASSLRGRGGEKLFF.

The rearrangement uses TRBV6-5 and TRBJ2-5, with 10 bases lining up with TRBD1. In germline, CDR1 is MNHEY, CDR2 SVGAGI. The CDR3 sequence is 15 residues long. Trimming cost V 7 bases and J 6 bases; bases outside gene matches: 11. CDR3 in amino acids: CASNRGTGEGQTQYF. As DNA, the CDR3 is TGTGCCAGCAATCGGGGGACAGGGGAAGGTCAGACCCAGTACTTC.

This sequence joins TRBV24-1 and TRBJ2-5; the D gene is possibly TRBD2 (6 bases). From germline, CDR1 is KGHDR and CDR2 SFDVKD. Deletions cut 3 bases from V and 5 bases from J, with 15 bases between. The CDR3 totals 15 residues. The CDR3 nucleotides are TGTGCCACCAGTGATACCCGACTAGTCCGGGAGACCCAGTACTTC. Encoded protein: CATSDTRLVRETQYF.

The CDR3 coding sequence is TGTGCCAGCAGCTCCCCCGCGGGCTACGAGCAGTACTTC. Translating gives CASSSPAGYEQYF. J is TRBJ2-7 and V is TRBV7-9; perhaps TRBD2 as D (5 bases). The CDR3 is made up of 13 amino acids. V was trimmed by 4 bases and J by 3 bases, leaving 10 bases between them. The germline V gene has CDR1 SEHNR and CDR2 FQNEAQ (reference sequence).

This chain connects TRBV12-3 or TRBV12-4 to TRBJ2-2; no clear D gene. The CDR3 is 12 residues long. The V end lost 7 bases, the J end lost 6 bases, and 9 bases lay between the germline ends. This CDR3 is CASKSGSGELFF. The CDR3 coding sequence is TGTGCCAGCAAGTCCGGTTCCGGGGAGCTGTTTTTT.

The chain links TRBV10-3 to TRBJ1-3, with D uncertain. CDR1 and CDR2 from the germline V gene are ENHRY and SYGVKD. This CDR3 comprises 12 residues. Trimming shortened V by 6 bases and J by 2 bases, and 5 bases separated the two germline ends. CDR3 nucleotides: TGTGCCATCAGCGGTGCTGGAAACACCATATATTTT. Translation gives CAISGAGNTIYF.

This clone was detected only once. The rearrangement joins TRBV5-8 to TRBJ2-1; 10 bases agree with TRBD2. The CDR3 has 18 residues. CDR1 and CDR2 from the germline V gene are SGHTS and YDEGEE. V lost 0 bases and J lost 2; bases outside the gene matches: 8. DNA for the CDR3: TGTGCCAGCAGCTTGGCCAGGGCTAGCGGGAGTGCCTACAATGAGCAGTTCTTC. Its protein is CASSLARASGSAYNEQFF.

The chain is built from TRBV7-8 and TRBJ2-2; 9 bases are shared with TRBD2. This CDR3 region has 15 residues. Germline trimming cut 5 bases from V and 5 bases from J; bases unmatched to any gene: 6. Germline values: CDR1 SGHVS, CDR2 FQNEAQ. CDR3 sequence (DNA): TGTGCCAGCAGCAAGGCGGGGGGGCGTACCGGGGAGCTGTTTTTT. This codes for CASSKAGGRTGELFF.

V gene TRBV9 combines with J gene TRBJ2-1; tentatively, D is TRBD1 (6 bases). The CDR3 covers 15 residues. Trimming took off 4 bases at V and 5 bases at J, with 16 bases between the two ends. CDR1 SGDLS and CDR2 YYNGEE come from the germline V gene. CDR3 sequence: CASSSRDTYNNEQFF. The CDR3 DNA reads TGTGCCAGCAGCTCCCGGGACACTTATAACAATGAGCAGTTCTTC.

This chain joins TRBV12-3 or TRBV12-4 and TRBJ2-1; D gene ambiguous. The ends were cut back, 5 bases at V and 9 bases at J, with 14 bases in the middle. The CDR3 is 13 residues long. The CDR3 bases are TGTGCCAGCAGTCGTTTTGGCGGCGGTGAGCAGTTCTTC. This encodes CASSRFGGGEQFF.

The CDR3 DNA sequence: TGTGCCAGCAGTTCCCCGGGGGACAGGGTCTACAATGAGCAGTTCTTC. It encodes CASSSPGDRVYNEQFF. This chain connects TRBV28 to TRBJ2-1, with 9 positions matching TRBD1. Germline CDR1 and CDR2: MDHEN and SYDVKM. Trimming took 4 bases from V and 3 from J; bases not matched to a gene: 7. CDR3 size: 16 residues.

The gene calls are TRBV9 and TRBJ2-7; TRBD2 aligns across 11 bases. CDR3 length: 16 residues. The germline V gene has CDR1 SGDLS and CDR2 YYNGEE. With 1 base clipped from V and 4 bases from J, the junction kept 7 bases outside the gene matches. The CDR3 DNA reads TGTGCCAGCAGCGTATCGGGGACTAGCGGACCTTACGAGCAGTACTTC. It yields the protein CASSVSGTSGPYEQYF.

The chain uses TRBV11-3 and TRBJ2-3; 9 nucleotides match TRBD2. Trimming took 7 bases from V and 0 from J; bases not matched to a gene: 11. Germline V gene sequence: CDR1 SGHNT, CDR2 YENEEA. CDR3 length: 17 amino acids. The CDR3 DNA reads as TGTGCCAGCATCAGACTAGCGGAATTTCCTAGCACAGATACGCAGTATTTT. This sequence encodes CASIRLAEFPSTDTQYF.

CDR3 sequence (DNA): TGTGCCAGCAGCCGAAGTATAGGGGTAACTGGAAACACCATATATTTT. Translation gives CASSRSIGVTGNTIYF. The chain combines TRBV3-1 (or the pseudogene TRBV3-2) with TRBJ1-3; tentative D call: TRBD1 (5 bases). Germline-derived CDR1 and CDR2 are LGHDT and YNNKEL (reference sequence). The CDR3 extends over 16 amino acids. Trimming pared 4 bases from V and 2 bases from J, leaving 15 bases between.

The chain has TRBV30 and TRBJ2-7; 12 nucleotides match TRBD2. Unmatched junction bases numbered 9, after V lost 0 bases and J lost 6 bases. CDR3 length: 16 amino acids. CDR1 and CDR2 from the germline V gene are GTSNPN and SVGIG (reference sequence). The CDR3 protein is CAWSVLGLAGGPEQYF. CDR3 DNA: TGTGCCTGGAGTGTACTAGGGCTAGCGGGGGGGCCCGAGCAGTACTTC.

V usage is TRBV6-2 or TRBV6-3 and J usage is TRBJ2-7; 11 bases agree with TRBD2. V was pared by 2 bases and J by 2 bases, with 8 bases of the junction left unmatched. The CDR3 consists of 17 residues. Germline values: CDR1 MNHEY, CDR2 SVGEGT. The CDR3 here is CASSYGETSGGAYEQYF. In DNA, the CDR3 is TGTGCCAGCAGTTACGGTGAAACTAGCGGGGGAGCCTACGAGCAGTACTTC.

The chain recombines TRBV4-2 with TRBJ1-3, with D maybe TRBD1 (6 bases). V gave up 0 bases and J gave up 4 bases, with 13 bases separating them. Germline V CDR1 and CDR2: LGHNA, YNFKEQ. CDR3 length: 16 residues. The CDR3 DNA follows: TGTGCCAGCAGCCAAGAAGCGAGTGGGACAGGAAACACCATATATTTT. Translation gives CASSQEASGTGNTIYF.

V gene TRBV12-5 combines with J gene TRBJ1-6; 10 bases map to TRBD1. The CDR3 is 16 amino acids. CDR1 and CDR2 (germline): LGHNT, FRNRAP. V dropped 1 base and J dropped 7; count of bases not matched to a gene: 4. This CDR3 reads CASGLGTGGRNSPLHF. The CDR3 nucleotides read TGTGCTAGTGGTTTGGGGACAGGGGGTCGAAATTCACCCCTCCACTTT.

About this clone: The junction differs from germline at one of its ends, possibly a read error. V is TRBV18 and J is TRBJ2-7; possibly TRBD1 for D (5 bases). This CDR3 spans 15 amino acids. In germline, CDR1 is KGHSH, CDR2 LQKENI. For the CDR3, the DNA is TGTGCCAGCTCACCACAGCAGGGCTCCTCCGACGAGCAGTACTTC. This gives the protein CASSPQQGSSDEQYF.

The chain carries TRBV30 and TRBJ1-3, with 8 bases lining up with TRBD1. Germline CDR1 and CDR2: GTSNPN and SVGIG (reference sequence). The CDR3 has 13 amino acids. V gave up 8 bases and J gave up 3 bases; unmatched junction bases: 6. The CDR3 region is CALGGQVGNTIYF. DNA for the CDR3: TGTGCCCTGGGGGGACAGGTTGGAAACACCATATATTTT.